This T cell receptor beta chain was sequenced in a study of Ad26.COV2.S vaccination and SARS-CoV-2 variants. Study context: Trial arm assignment for the donor was COV1001 Ad26.COV2.S. Findings and caveats of the study: Similar non-spike TCR breadth was observed in recipients of vaccine and of placebo. Spike-specific TCR breadth was greater after Ad26.COV2.S than placebo.

The V gene lost 3 bases and the J gene lost 0 bases, with 8 bases spanning the gap. The CDR3 covers 15 residues. Germline V CDR1 and CDR2: KGHSH, LQKENI. Here immunoSEQ multiplex PCR was the method, and the copy in TCRdb shows in-frame clones only, minus some. The profile shows a few hundred thousand clones, around 87% of them singletons. Regarding this clone: The antigen is not known. Other DNA sequences in the sample encode the same CDR3.

Treatment denoted: 19 received Ad26.COV2.S at low or high dose, single or two shots; five or six received placebo; per-sample allocation not given. On day 63 after the first injection, vaccine and placebo recipients gave samples. V usage is TRBV18 and J usage is TRBJ2-2; perhaps TRBD2 as D (6 bases). This receptor was identified in a person aged 18-65 years who received the Ad26.COV2.S COVID-19 vaccine or a placebo. The input for sequencing was peripheral blood, taken in a trial of Ad26.COV2.S vaccine versus placebo. The DNA of the CDR3 is TGTGCCAGCTCACCCCCGGGGGCGAACACCGGGGAGCTGTTTTTT. Translation gives CASSPPGANTGELFF.